This T cell receptor (beta chain) was retrieved from a study of cytomegalovirus exposure and HLA in healthy donors. Regarding the study as a whole: There were a few CMV-associated chains whose specificity for CMV antigens was confirmed in vitro.

The PCR used 60 Vbeta and 13 Jbeta primers. The protocol was immunoSEQ multiplex PCR, while the TCRdb copy is restricted to in-frame clones and leaves out a portion. The table lists some 150,000 clones, nearly 80% of them singletons, with 1.1% in the top ten. V lost 0 bases and J 4 bases, leaving 4 bases between the germline ends. The CDR3 runs to 14 residues. Germline V gene data show CDR1 as LNHDA and CDR2 as SQIVND (reference sequence). As to this clone: The antigen remains unidentified.

V and J are TRBV19 and TRBJ1-6, with no clear D. The material sequenced was PBMCs. This receptor was identified in a male donor in good health and CMV-seronegative. The chain's CDR3 is CASSIDQYNSPLHF. The CDR3 DNA sequence: TGTGCCAGTAGTATAGACCAATATAATTCACCCCTCCACTTT.